The T cell receptor beta chain described here comes from a study of cytomegalovirus exposure and HLA in healthy donors. The CDR3 runs to 13 residues. V dropped 6 bases and J dropped 3 bases, with 10 bases sitting between them. Germline CDR1 and CDR2: SNHLY and FYNNEI. Both 60 Vbeta primers and 13 Jbeta primers went into the PCR. The table came from immunoSEQ multiplex PCR; TCRdb's copy has only in-frame clones and leaves some out. Of about 95,000 clones listed, less than 80% are singletons. Material for sequencing was PBMCs. This TCR came from a woman aged 40 to 55 in good health and CMV-seropositive. The chain joins TRBV2 to TRBJ2-3; D possibly corresponds to TRBD2 (6 bases). In DNA, the CDR3 is TGTGCCAGCAGGGGGACTTATACAGATACGCAGTATTTT. Translated, it gives CASRGTYTDTQYF.